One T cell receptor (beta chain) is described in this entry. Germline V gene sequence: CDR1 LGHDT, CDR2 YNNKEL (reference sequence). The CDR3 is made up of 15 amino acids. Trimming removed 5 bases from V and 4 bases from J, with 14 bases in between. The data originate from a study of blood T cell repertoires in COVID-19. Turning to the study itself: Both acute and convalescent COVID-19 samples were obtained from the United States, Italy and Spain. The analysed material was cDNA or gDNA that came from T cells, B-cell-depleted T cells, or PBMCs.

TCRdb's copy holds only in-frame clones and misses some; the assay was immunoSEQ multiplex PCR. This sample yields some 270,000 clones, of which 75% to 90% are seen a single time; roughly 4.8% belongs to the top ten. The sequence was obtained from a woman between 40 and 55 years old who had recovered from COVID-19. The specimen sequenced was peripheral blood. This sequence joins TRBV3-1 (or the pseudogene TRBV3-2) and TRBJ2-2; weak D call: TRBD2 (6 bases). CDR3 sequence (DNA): TGTGCCAGCAGCGGTGAGATGCGGGGCACCGGGGAGCTGTTTTTT. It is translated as CASSGEMRGTGELFF.